Shown below are 30 T cell receptor beta chains from a single sample sequenced in a study of CD8+ T cells in alopecia areata. Following RNA extraction, reverse transcription yielded cDNA that acted as the sequencing template. The assay was immunoSEQ multiplex PCR, and TCRdb's table has in-frame clones only and misses some. The table lists around 97,000 clones, over 75% of them singletons, with approximately 12% in the top ten. Indicated treatment: oral pan-JAK inhibitor, 5-10 mg twice daily. Sample: CD8+ T cells sorted from blood, taken between weeks 30 and 35, from a patient treated with tofacitinib. These TCRs come from a human donor with alopecia areata.

The rearrangement uses TRBV7-2 and TRBJ2-3; D is ambiguous. Between the trimmed V and J ends, which lost 3 bases and 9 bases, there was a span of 10 bases. This CDR3 has 12 amino acids. Germline V gene lookup returns CDR1 SGHTA and CDR2 FQGNSA. The chain's CDR3 is CASSFQSDTQYF. The CDR3 nucleotides read TGTGCCAGCAGCTTTCAAAGCGACACGCAGTATTTT.

The rearrangement links TRBV9 to TRBJ2-1; TRBD1 matches 7 bases. Germline V CDR1 and CDR2: SGDLS, YYNGEE. CDR3 size: 15 residues. The trim removed 0 bases at V and 10 bases at J, leaving 10 bases unmatched. The CDR3 DNA sequence: TGTGCCAGCAGCGTAGATGGACAGGTATATGAGGAGCAGTTCTTC. Translating gives CASSVDGQVYEEQFF.

The chain links TRBV27 to TRBJ2-3; no clear D gene. V was shortened by 5 bases and J by 0 bases, with 6 bases between the two germline ends. The CDR3 is 13 amino acids. CDR1 is MNHEY, CDR2 SMNVEV, per germline (reference sequence). The CDR3 DNA reads TGTGCCAGCAGTACCCTAAGCACAGATACGCAGTATTTT. It encodes CASSTLSTDTQYF.

V and J are TRBV4-1 and TRBJ2-7; 7 positions agree with TRBD2. V trimming: 1 base; J trimming: 5 bases; junction bases outside the gene matches: 5. This CDR3 has 14 residues. In germline, CDR1 is MGHRA, CDR2 YSYEKL. CDR3 residues: CASSQVGGGNEQYF. The CDR3 DNA follows: TGCGCCAGCAGCCAAGTCGGGGGAGGGAACGAGCAGTACTTC.

This chain connects TRBV7-9 to TRBJ1-1; D unresolved. The germline V gene encodes CDR1 SEHNR and CDR2 FQNEAQ (reference sequence). V shed 1 base and J shed 7 bases, with 7 bases lying between them. The CDR3 totals 12 residues. The CDR3: CASSLEGNEAFF. CDR3 DNA: TGTGCCAGCAGCTTAGAAGGTAATGAAGCTTTCTTT.

The V gene is TRBV4-2, the J gene TRBJ2-3; the D gene could be TRBD1 or TRBD2 (5 bases each). The CDR3 loop spans 15 amino acids. Trimming took off 0 bases at V and 7 bases at J, with 14 bases between the two ends. In germline, CDR1 is LGHNA, CDR2 YNFKEQ. The CDR3: CASSQDGGSLYTQYF. Written as DNA, the CDR3 is TGTGCCAGCAGCCAAGATGGGGGTTCCCTCTATACGCAGTATTTT.

J is TRBJ2-7 and V is TRBV7-2, with 8 bases lining up with TRBD2. The V segment lost 5 bases and the J segment 7 bases; nucleotides outside the gene matches: 16. Germline-derived CDR1 and CDR2 are SGHTA and FQGNSA. This CDR3 spans 16 amino acids. CDR3 sequence reads: CASSQDGFGLAREQYF. Here the CDR3 DNA reads TGTGCCAGCAGCCAAGATGGGTTCGGACTAGCAAGGGAGCAGTACTTC.

The chain carries TRBV5-4 and TRBJ2-7; the match to TRBD1 covers 9 bases. V dropped 5 bases and J dropped 0; count of bases not matched to a gene: 6. Germline lookup yields CDR1 SGHNT and CDR2 YYREEE (reference sequence). There are 15 residues in the CDR3. The CDR3: CASRDRGASSYEQYF. In DNA, the CDR3 is TGTGCCAGCAGGGACAGGGGAGCTAGCTCCTACGAGCAGTACTTC. The full variable domain, in which reference TRBV5-4 and TRBJ2-7 provide the parts outside the CDR3, is ETGVTQSPTHLIKTRGQQVTLRCSSQSGHNTVSWYQQALGQGPQFIFQYYREEENGRGNFPPRFSGLQFPNYSSELNVNALELDDSALYLCASRDRGASSYEQYFGPGTRLTVT.

DNA for the CDR3: TGCGCCAGCAGCCCCAGACTAGCGGGAGTGAGAGATACGCAGTATTTT. It codes for CASSPRLAGVRDTQYF. The V call is TRBV5-1, the J call TRBJ2-3; TRBD2 matches at 12 bases. The V gene's germline CDR1 is SGHRS and CDR2 YFSETQ. With 4 bases clipped from V and 5 bases from J, the junction kept 8 bases outside the gene matches. The CDR3 runs to 16 residues. The whole variable domain, filled in from reference TRBV5-1 and TRBJ2-3, reads KAGVTQTPRYLIKTRGQQVTLSCSPISGHRSVSWYQQTPGQGLQFLFEYFSETQRNKGNFPGRFSGRQFSNSRSEMNVSTLELGDSALYLCASSPRLAGVRDTQYFGPGTRLTVL.

J is TRBJ2-7 and V is TRBV5-4; 8 nucleotides match TRBD1. Losses at the gene ends were 5 bases for V and 10 bases for J; bases not matched to a gene: 11. This CDR3 comprises 13 residues. The germline CDR1 and CDR2 sequences are SGHNT and YYREEE (reference sequence). CDR3 sequence reads: CASRGNQGAHQYF. The CDR3 region has the DNA TGTGCCAGCAGGGGGAACCAGGGGGCCCATCAGTACTTC.

The chain couples TRBV27 to TRBJ1-1; TRBD1 might be the D (5 bases). Germline loops: CDR1 MNHEY, CDR2 SMNVEV (reference sequence). V shed 1 base and J shed 6 bases, with 15 bases lying between them. CDR3 length equals 15 residues. This chain's CDR3 is CASSLYGTDDAEAFF. CDR3 DNA sequence: TGTGCCAGCAGTTTATATGGGACCGACGACGCTGAAGCTTTCTTT.

V and J are TRBV7-8 and TRBJ2-1, with 8 positions matching TRBD1. Looked up from germline, CDR1 is SGHVS and CDR2 is FQNEAQ. The V segment lost 4 bases and the J segment 1 base; nucleotides outside the gene matches: 3. The CDR3 is made up of 15 amino acids. The CDR3 DNA reads TGTGCCAGCAGCTCGAGACAGGGGTCCTACAATGAGCAGTTCTTC. Its translation: CASSSRQGSYNEQFF.

In this sample, this clone turned up once. The rearrangement uses TRBV5-1 and TRBJ1-1, with D unresolved. Trimming pared 0 bases from V and 2 bases from J, leaving 8 bases between. The CDR3 covers 14 residues. CDR1 and CDR2 (germline): SGHRS, YFSETQ. This chain's CDR3 is CASSLAGENTEAFF. CDR3 DNA sequence: TGCGCCAGCAGCTTGGCCGGTGAAAACACTGAAGCTTTCTTT.

The chain has TRBV7-9 and TRBJ2-1, with no clear D. The CDR3 covers 12 residues. Germline lookup yields CDR1 SEHNR and CDR2 FQNEAQ (reference sequence). V gave up 5 bases and J gave up 8 bases, with 10 bases separating them. DNA for the CDR3: TGTGCCAGCAGCCAAACAAGGGATGAGCAGTTCTTC. Amino acid sequence: CASSQTRDEQFF.

The chain couples TRBV6-5 to TRBJ2-7; unclear D gene. The V gene lost 6 bases and the J gene lost 4 bases, with 13 bases spanning the gap. The CDR3 has 13 residues. Germline V gene sequence: CDR1 MNHEY, CDR2 SVGAGI. CDR3 DNA sequence: TGTGCCAGCAGCCAAATAGGTTGGTACGAGCAGTACTTC. This encodes CASSQIGWYEQYF.

The rearrangement links TRBV5-5 to TRBJ2-6; D is undetermined. This CDR3 is built from 17 residues. Trimming took 1 base from V and 0 from J, leaving 11 bases between them. Germline CDR1 SGHKS, CDR2 YYEKEE (reference sequence). For the CDR3, the DNA is TGTGCCAGCAGCTTGTACTCACAGCCCTCTGGGGCCAACGTCCTGACTTTC. Protein sequence: CASSLYSQPSGANVLTF.

The sample holds a few counts of this clone. At one of its ends the junction is not consistent with the germline gene, which may arise from a read error. The gene calls are TRBV7-7 and TRBJ2-5; possibly TRBD1 for D (5 bases). The V gene's germline CDR1 is SSHAT and CDR2 FNYEAQ (reference sequence). The CDR3 runs to 14 residues. CDR3 protein: CASSLSQGLETQYF. The DNA of the CDR3 is TGTGCTAGCAGCTTATCGCAGGGCTTAGAGACCCAGTACTTC.

A single count supports this clone. The V and J genes are TRBV19 and TRBJ2-2, with D uncertain. Trimming took off 4 bases at V and 7 bases at J, with 10 bases between the two ends. CDR3 length: 13 amino acids. Germline V CDR1 and CDR2: LNHDA, SQIVND (reference sequence). CDR3 nucleotide sequence: TGTGCCAGTAGTAAGATTGAGGACGGGGAGCTGTTTTTT. As protein: CASSKIEDGELFF.

This clone has a handful of counts. This chain links TRBV27 with TRBJ1-2, with TRBD1 identical over 7 bases. CDR1 is MNHEY, CDR2 SMNVEV, per germline (reference sequence). The V gene end was trimmed by 6 bases and the J gene end by 4 bases; junction bases not matched to a gene: 2. The CDR3 covers 12 residues. CDR3 sequence: CASSGDSYGYTF. CDR3 sequence (DNA): TGTGCCAGCAGCGGGGACAGCTATGGCTACACCTTC.

The chain uses TRBV27 and TRBJ2-1; TRBD2 matches 10 bases. The ends lost 6 bases at V and 8 bases at J; junction bases unmatched: 7. From germline, CDR1 is MNHEY and CDR2 SMNVEV (reference sequence). CDR3 length equals 14 residues. CDR3 sequence (DNA): TGTGCCAGCAGGCTATACGGACTAGCGGATGAGCAGTTCTTC. The encoded protein is CASRLYGLADEQFF.

This clone was counted a single time. This chain joins TRBV29-1 and TRBJ1-1; 9 nucleotides match TRBD1. The germline V gene encodes CDR1 SQVTM and CDR2 ANQGSEA. This CDR3 comprises 14 residues. The J segment lost 4 bases and the V segment lost 5 bases, leaving 8 bases of the junction unmatched. The CDR3 protein is CSVIGGQGGTEAFF. The CDR3 nucleotides read TGCAGCGTTATAGGGGGACAGGGTGGCACTGAAGCTTTCTTT.

The chain links TRBV7-9 to TRBJ2-3; no reliable D call. The V gene lost 6 bases and the J gene lost 14 bases, with 18 bases spanning the gap. The CDR3 loop spans 12 amino acids. Germline V CDR1 and CDR2: SEHNR, FQNEAQ (reference sequence). CDR3 amino acids: CASSLKSQDRYF. CDR3 bases: TGTGCCAGCAGTCTCAAATCTCAGGATCGGTATTTT.

The genes are TRBV25-1 and TRBJ2-5; D gene unclear. Near its end, the DNA agrees better with TRBJ2-7, so the J call may be wrong. The CDR3 loop spans 11 amino acids. The V gene's germline CDR1 is MGHDK and CDR2 SYGVNS. The CDR3 is CASSELLEQYF. The CDR3 coding sequence is TGTGCCAGCAGTGAGCTCCTCGAGCAGTACTTC.

This chain links TRBV10-1 with TRBJ1-5, with D unresolved. The CDR3 runs 12 residues. V lost 5 bases and J lost 0, with 2 bases in between. Per the germline V gene, CDR1 is WNHNN and CDR2 is SYGVQD (reference sequence). CDR3 sequence reads: CASSNSNQPQHF. CDR3 in DNA: TGCGCCAGCAGTAATAGCAATCAGCCCCAGCATTTT.

This clone was seen only a few times. The chain is built from TRBV19 and TRBJ2-5, with D maybe TRBD2 (5 bases). Per germline, CDR1 LNHDA and CDR2 SQIVND (reference sequence). V lost 3 bases and J lost 11, with 19 bases in between. This CDR3 is 14 amino acids long. CDR3 region: CASSMRPWGWEQYF. CDR3 DNA sequence: TGTGCCAGTAGTATGCGGCCATGGGGATGGGAGCAGTACTTC.

Concerning this clone itself: The identical CDR3 is also encoded by other nucleotide sequences in the sample. The V and J genes are TRBV7-9 and TRBJ2-1, with D possibly being TRBD2 (6 bases). The CDR3 runs to 12 residues. Germline loops: CDR1 SEHNR, CDR2 FQNEAQ (reference sequence). Trimming shortened V by 1 base and J by 8 bases, and 6 bases separated the two germline ends. The CDR3 sequence is CASSLGGDEQFF. The CDR3, as DNA: TGTGCCAGCAGCTTAGGGGGGGATGAGCAGTTCTTC.

The rearrangement uses TRBV29-1 and TRBJ1-2; 7 bases agree with TRBD1. CDR3 length: 15 amino acids. Unmatched junction bases numbered 11, after V lost 2 bases and J lost 5 bases. Germline assignment: CDR1 SQVTM and CDR2 ANQGSEA. The CDR3 DNA sequence: TGCAGCGTTGAATCTCTGGAGGGGGCAAAGTATGGCTACACCTTC. It yields the protein CSVESLEGAKYGYTF.

This chain links TRBV7-2 with TRBJ2-7; 8 bases are a match to TRBD1. CDR1 and CDR2 (germline): SGHTA, FQGNSA. The CDR3 contains 15 residues. With V trimmed by 5 bases and J by 0 bases, 6 bases remained unmatched. The CDR3 DNA sequence: TGTGCCAGCAGCCCGGACAGGGATGCCTCCTACGAGCAGTACTTC. Its protein is CASSPDRDASYEQYF.

This clone appeared a single time. In DNA form, the CDR3 reads TGCGCCAGCAGTGAGTCCCCGGTTGAGGGATTAGCCAAAAACATTCAGTACTTC. Its translation: CASSESPVEGLAKNIQYF. The chain carries TRBV10-2 and TRBJ2-4; a weak D match, TRBD2 (5 bases). Trimming pared 0 bases from V and 0 bases from J, leaving 15 bases between. This CDR3 has 18 amino acids. Germline CDR1 and CDR2: WSHSY and SAAADI.

This chain links TRBV19 with TRBJ2-7; D may be TRBD2 (5 bases). Germline values: CDR1 LNHDA, CDR2 SQIVND (reference sequence). The CDR3 is 13 residues long. Trimming cost V 3 bases and J 2 bases, with 8 bases left between them. DNA for the CDR3: TGTGCCAGTAGTATGTGGGGAGCCTACGAGCAGTACTTC. Translating gives CASSMWGAYEQYF.